The clone carrying this T cell receptor beta chain came up many times. The antigen remains unidentified. This entry belongs to a study of metastatic and nonmetastatic thyroid tumors. At the level of the study: Repertoires were compared across blood and tumor or nodule tissue from malignant and benign thyroid patients.

V lost 1 base and J lost 9; bases outside the gene matches: 13. Germline CDR1 and CDR2: SGHAT and FQDESV (reference sequence). CDR3 length: 18 residues. General observations from the study: Malignant thyroid tumors reportedly exceeded benign nodules significantly in TCR beta diversity, with the difference appearing in blood and tumor.

Original data processing: Researchers built a distant-metastasis classifier for papillary thyroid cancer that drew on CDR3 differences across clinicopathological groups. TCRdb re-clonotyped the PCR reads through MiXCR. TCRdb's processing, not the authors' own work, is the source of the V and J calls. This sample yields about 70,000 clones, of which 18% are seen a single time; around 13% belongs to the top ten. Nobody among the patients had been given any treatment before thyroid surgery. The receptor was isolated from a female donor with papillary thyroid cancer or a benign thyroid nodule (not recorded which). Some clones in this sample may be carry-over from other donors' samples. The sequencing input was blood. The J gene is TRBJ2-1, the V gene TRBV11-1, with 12 bases that match TRBD2. This CDR3 is CASSLEGASGRVVGEQFF. Written as DNA, the CDR3 is TGTGCCAGCAGCTTAGAAGGGGCTAGCGGGAGGGTGGTAGGTGAGCAGTTCTTC. The variable domain in full, with the rest retrieved from reference TRBV11-1 and TRBJ2-1, is EAEVAQSPRYKITEKSQAVAFWCDPISGHATLYWYRQILGQGPELLVQFQDESVVDDSQLPKDRFSAERLKGVDSTLKIQPAELGDSAMYLCASSLEGASGRVVGEQFFGPGTRLTVL.